This paragraph reports one T cell receptor (beta chain). These data belong to a study of T-cell reconstitution after alpha-beta-depleted transplantation in children. Preparation of the TCRbeta library was carried out with unique molecular identifiers. TCRdb used MiXCR to reprocess the PCR reads, holding one entry per CDR3 protein. The sample gives nearly 400,000 distinct CDR3 sequences, roughly 21% of which show up once; around 4% is in the top ten. V was clipped by 5 bases and J by 15 bases, with 26 bases between them. This CDR3 is built from 15 residues. Germline CDR1 is MDHEN and CDR2 is SYDVKM. The input for sequencing was PBMCs from the stem cell graft donor, taken from the stem cell graft. The receptor's source is a human donor who donated a stem cell graft to a child with acute myeloid leukemia. The J gene is TRBJ2-1, the V gene TRBV28; D is possibly TRBD1 (6 bases). CDR3 in amino acids: CASSVSQNSGTNPFF. Written as DNA, the CDR3 is TGTGCCAGCAGTGTTTCTCAGAATTCCGGGACAAATCCGTTCTTC.